The 25 T cell receptor beta chains given below trace back to one sample, sequenced in a study of cytomegalovirus exposure and HLA in healthy donors. Primers for the PCR totalled 60 Vbeta and 13 Jbeta. Profiling relied on immunoSEQ multiplex PCR, and the TCRdb table lists in-frame clones only, not all of them. The profile shows tens of thousands of clones, approximately 75% of them singletons. Input material: PBMCs. The receptors stem from a man aged 55 to 69 in good health and CMV-seropositive.

The chain employs TRBV5-4 and TRBJ2-5, with D maybe TRBD2 (7 bases). Trimming stripped 3 bases from V and 5 bases from J, with 14 bases between. The CDR3 is 14 amino acids. CDR1 and CDR2 from the germline V gene are SGHNT and YYREEE (reference sequence). In DNA form, the CDR3 reads TGTGCCAGCAGCTCCCTGCGGGGGCCGGAGACCCAGTACTTC. Translation gives CASSSLRGPETQYF.

V and J are TRBV5-8 and TRBJ1-1, with TRBD1 as a possible D gene (6 bases). Germline loops: CDR1 SGHTS, CDR2 YDEGEE. V was cut by 0 bases and J by 4 bases, with 16 bases left in between. This CDR3 comprises 16 residues. In DNA form, the CDR3 reads TGTGCCAGCAGCTTGGCCGTTAATCGACAGGTCACTGAAGCTTTCTTT. Protein product: CASSLAVNRQVTEAFF.

The genes are TRBV5-4 and TRBJ2-6, with a weak D call TRBD1 (6 bases). Germline V lookup: CDR1 SGHNT, CDR2 YYREEE (reference sequence). There are 18 residues in the CDR3. Between the trimmed V and J ends, which lost 4 bases and 3 bases, there was a span of 20 bases. The DNA for the CDR3 is TGTGCCAGCAGCCTGGGGTCAGGGGCTTATAGTGGGGCCAACGTCCTGACTTTC. Protein product: CASSLGSGAYSGANVLTF.

The chain is built from TRBV7-8 and TRBJ2-5; the D is unclear. Trimming took off 4 bases at V and 5 bases at J, with 14 bases between the two ends. The CDR3 totals 14 residues. Germline V CDR1 and CDR2: SGHVS, FQNEAQ. CDR3 DNA sequence: TGTGCCAGCAGCTCCGATCCTAATGCGGAGACCCAGTACTTC. This encodes CASSSDPNAETQYF.

This rearrangement joins TRBV6-5 to TRBJ1-1; D may be TRBD1 (5 bases). The germline V gene has CDR1 MNHEY and CDR2 SVGAGI. The V and J ends lost 5 bases and 1 base respectively, with 11 bases between them. This CDR3 spans 14 amino acids. For the CDR3, the DNA is TGTGCCAGCAGTGAGCTGGACAAGAACACTGAAGCTTTCTTT. This gives the protein CASSELDKNTEAFF.

The chain recombines TRBV5-4 with TRBJ2-1, with TRBD2 identical over 7 bases. V was clipped by 3 bases and J by 6 bases; unmatched bases: 3. The V gene's germline CDR1 is SGHNT and CDR2 YYREEE (reference sequence). This CDR3 is 13 amino acids long. Written as DNA, the CDR3 is TGTGCCAGCAGCTGGGAGGGCCTCAATGAGCAGTTCTTC. It translates to CASSWEGLNEQFF.

The chain uses TRBV5-1 and TRBJ2-3, with D perhaps matching TRBD2 (6 bases). The CDR3 runs 13 residues. Germline CDR1 is SGHRS and CDR2 is YFSETQ. Trimming removed 4 bases from V and 5 bases from J, with 11 bases in between. CDR3 sequence (DNA): TGCGCCAGCAGCCCATATAGCGGAGATACGCAGTATTTT. Protein: CASSPYSGDTQYF.

The chain uses TRBV25-1 and TRBJ2-1, with 10 bases fitting TRBD1. The junction had 11 bases not matched to a gene; V was cut back by 6 bases and J by 6 bases. This CDR3 has 16 amino acids. In germline, CDR1 is MGHDK, CDR2 SYGVNS. The CDR3 DNA sequence: TGTGCCAGCAGAGGTATACCGGGACAGGGGACCAATGAGCAGTTCTTC. Translation gives CASRGIPGQGTNEQFF.

This chain links TRBV6-6 with TRBJ2-2; D ambiguous. V was clipped by 2 bases and J by 4 bases, with 8 bases between them. CDR1 and CDR2 from the germline V gene are MNHNY and SVGAGI (reference sequence). This CDR3 has 14 residues. The CDR3: CASSYTLGTGELFF. In DNA form, the CDR3 reads TGTGCCAGCAGTTACACTCTAGGCACCGGGGAGCTGTTTTTT.

The chain links TRBV5-1 to TRBJ2-2; weak D call: TRBD2 (6 bases). This CDR3 comprises 15 residues. Germline V gene data show CDR1 as SGHRS and CDR2 as YFSETQ. The ends were cut back, 1 base at V and 4 bases at J, with 11 bases in the middle. This chain's CDR3 is CASSLTGESTGELFF. The CDR3 nucleotides are TGCGCCAGCAGCTTGACGGGGGAGAGCACCGGGGAGCTGTTTTTT.

J is TRBJ2-1 and V is TRBV10-2; 9 positions match TRBD2. V lost 4 bases and J lost 6; bases outside the gene matches: 4. The germline gives CDR1 WSHSY, CDR2 SAAADI. The CDR3 spans 14 residues. This chain's CDR3 is CASSAASGVNEQFF. The CDR3 nucleotides read TGCGCCAGCAGTGCGGCTAGCGGGGTCAATGAGCAGTTCTTC.

The chain is built from TRBV11-2 and TRBJ1-4, with D possibly being TRBD1 (6 bases). Trimming stripped 5 bases from V and 6 bases from J, with 10 bases between. The length of the CDR3 is 13 residues. Germline CDR1 is SGHAT and CDR2 is FQNNGV. CDR3 in DNA: TGTGCCAGCAGCCTTCGACAGGATGAAAAACTGTTTTTT. Protein product: CASSLRQDEKLFF.

The gene calls are TRBV25-1 and TRBJ2-2, with 7 bases aligning to TRBD2. The germline gives CDR1 MGHDK, CDR2 SYGVNS. CDR3 length: 14 amino acids. V shed 7 bases and J 1 base; nucleotides not matched to a gene: 3. In DNA, the CDR3 is TGTGCCAGCACGGGGGGAGGGAACACCGGGGAGCTGTTTTTT. It codes for CASTGGGNTGELFF.

V and J are TRBV4-1 and TRBJ1-1; perhaps TRBD1 as D (5 bases). The germline V and J ends were trimmed by 3 bases and 3 bases, with 11 bases remaining between them. The CDR3 is 14 amino acids. Germline CDR1 is MGHRA and CDR2 is YSYEKL. CDR3: CASSQPSGYTEAFF. The CDR3 DNA sequence: TGCGCCAGCAGCCAGCCCTCAGGGTACACTGAAGCTTTCTTT.

The chain has TRBV7-8 and TRBJ2-7; 7 bases map to TRBD2. CDR3 size: 15 residues. With V trimmed by 3 bases and J by 3 bases, 8 bases remained unmatched. Germline CDR1 is SGHVS and CDR2 is FQNEAQ. CDR3 sequence: CASSLYAREGYEQYF. The CDR3 DNA reads as TGTGCCAGCAGCTTGTATGCCAGGGAGGGCTACGAGCAGTACTTC.

This rearrangement joins TRBV5-1 to TRBJ2-1; TRBD2 agrees at 12 bases. Per germline, CDR1 SGHRS and CDR2 YFSETQ. The CDR3 contains 13 residues. Losses at the gene ends were 6 bases for V and 8 bases for J; bases not matched to a gene: 3. For the CDR3, the DNA is TGCGCCAGCACCCCTAGCGGGAGGGATGAGCAGTTCTTC. Translated: CASTPSGRDEQFF.

The rearrangement links TRBV19 to TRBJ2-3; possibly TRBD2 for D (7 bases). This CDR3 has 17 residues. The V gene lost 7 bases and the J gene lost 5 bases, with 25 bases spanning the gap. Germline CDR1 is LNHDA and CDR2 is SQIVND (reference sequence). The CDR3 region has the DNA TGTGCCAGTACCCGTCGCGCTTTACGGGGGGCGGGAGATACGCAGTATTTT. It specifies CASTRRALRGAGDTQYF.

The V and J genes are TRBV7-2 and TRBJ1-1; no clear D. The V gene's germline CDR1 is SGHTA and CDR2 FQGNSA. This CDR3 has 12 amino acids. Trimming cost V 0 bases and J 11 bases, with 10 bases left between them. CDR3 in amino acids: CASSLARGRAFF. The CDR3 region has the DNA TGTGCCAGCAGCTTAGCGAGAGGTAGGGCTTTCTTT. The full variable domain, completed using reference TRBV7-2 and TRBJ1-1, is GAGVSQSPSNKVTEKGKDVELRCDPISGHTALYWYRQSLGQGLEFLIYFQGNSAPDKSGLPSDRFSAERTGGSVSTLTIQRTQQEDSAVYLCASSLARGRAFFGQGTRLTVV.

This chain uses TRBV2 with TRBJ2-1; tentative D call: TRBD1 (6 bases). Trimming left V 7 bases short and J 2 bases short, with 15 bases between. This CDR3 is built from 15 residues. From germline, CDR1 is SNHLY and CDR2 FYNNEI. The CDR3 loop is CASTKGQGTYNEQFF. The CDR3, as DNA: TGTGCCAGCACCAAGGGGCAGGGGACCTACAATGAGCAGTTCTTC.

V gene TRBV19 combines with J gene TRBJ1-4, with D possibly TRBD1 on 6 matching bases. V lost 6 bases and J lost 4, with 15 bases in between. CDR1 is LNHDA and CDR2 is SQIVND in the germline V gene (reference sequence). There are 15 residues in the CDR3. The CDR3 DNA sequence: TGTGCCAGTAGAACACAGGGATCGGGTAATGAAAAACTGTTTTTT. This translates into CASRTQGSGNEKLFF.

This chain links TRBV29-1 with TRBJ2-5, with TRBD1 identical over 10 bases. J gave up 2 bases and V 3 bases, and 6 bases lay outside the gene matches. This CDR3 has 15 residues. CDR1 SQVTM and CDR2 ANQGSEA come from the germline V gene. CDR3 residues: CSVETGTGVQETQYF. The CDR3 DNA is TGCAGCGTTGAGACCGGGACAGGGGTACAAGAGACCCAGTACTTC.

The sample holds one count of this clone. The J gene is TRBJ2-2, the V gene TRBV7-9; 9 bases align to TRBD1. The V gene's germline CDR1 is SEHNR and CDR2 FQNEAQ (reference sequence). CDR3 size: 16 residues. After removal of 3 bases from V and 7 bases from J, the junction contained 9 bases not matched to a gene. Written as DNA, the CDR3 is TGTGCCAGCAGCTTCCACAGGGGGCGGGGAATCGGGGAGCTGTTTTTT. Its translation is CASSFHRGRGIGELFF.

The chain recombines TRBV6-1 with TRBJ2-7, with D tentatively TRBD2 (7 bases). Trimming left V 11 bases short and J 7 bases short, with 12 bases between. There are 10 residues in the CDR3. CDR1 is MNHNS and CDR2 is SASEGT in the germline V gene. CDR3 coding DNA: TGTGCCTCGGGGGGCAGGGAGCAGTACTTC. The encoded protein is CASGGREQYF.

This rearrangement joins TRBV5-1 to TRBJ2-5, with D possibly TRBD1 on 6 matching bases. The CDR3 has 17 amino acids. Germline CDR1 and CDR2: SGHRS and YFSETQ. The germline V and J ends were trimmed by 3 bases and 5 bases, with 23 bases remaining between them. CDR3 coding DNA: TGCGCCAGCAGCTGGAATTTTGCGACAGGAGACAGCGAGACCCAGTACTTC. As protein: CASSWNFATGDSETQYF.

The V call is TRBV11-2, the J call TRBJ1-1; 7 positions match TRBD1. CDR1 is SGHAT and CDR2 is FQNNGV in the germline V gene. The trim removed 1 base at V and 1 base at J, leaving 12 bases unmatched. The CDR3 runs 18 residues. DNA of the CDR3: TGTGCCAGCAGCTTAGGAAGCCCAGAGGGGGCGAGGAACACTGAAGCTTTCTTT. Its translation is CASSLGSPEGARNTEAFF.